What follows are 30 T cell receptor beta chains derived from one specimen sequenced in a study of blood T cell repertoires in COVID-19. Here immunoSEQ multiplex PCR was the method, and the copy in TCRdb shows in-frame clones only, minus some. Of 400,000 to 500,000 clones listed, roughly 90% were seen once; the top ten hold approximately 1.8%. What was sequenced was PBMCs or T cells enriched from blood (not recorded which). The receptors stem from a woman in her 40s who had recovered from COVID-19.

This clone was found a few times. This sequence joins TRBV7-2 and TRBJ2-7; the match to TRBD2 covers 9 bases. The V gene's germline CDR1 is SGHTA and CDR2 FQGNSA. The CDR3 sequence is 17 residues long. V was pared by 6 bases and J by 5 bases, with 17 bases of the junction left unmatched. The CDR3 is CASSLKLLSGSPHEQYF. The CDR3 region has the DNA TGTGCCAGCAGTCTAAAGCTACTTAGCGGGAGTCCCCACGAGCAGTACTTC.

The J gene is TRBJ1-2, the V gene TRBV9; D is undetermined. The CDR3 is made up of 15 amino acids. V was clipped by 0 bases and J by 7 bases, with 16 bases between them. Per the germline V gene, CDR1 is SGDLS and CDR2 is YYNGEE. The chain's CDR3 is CASSVGGSLRGGYTF. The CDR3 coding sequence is TGTGCCAGCAGCGTAGGTGGCAGCCTGCGCGGTGGCTACACCTTC.

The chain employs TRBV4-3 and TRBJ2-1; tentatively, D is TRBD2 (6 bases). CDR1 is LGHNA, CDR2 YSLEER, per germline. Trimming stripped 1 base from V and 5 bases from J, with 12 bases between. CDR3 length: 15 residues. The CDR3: CASSQVPRTNNEQFF. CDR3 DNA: TGCGCCAGCAGCCAAGTTCCCCGGACTAACAATGAGCAGTTCTTC.

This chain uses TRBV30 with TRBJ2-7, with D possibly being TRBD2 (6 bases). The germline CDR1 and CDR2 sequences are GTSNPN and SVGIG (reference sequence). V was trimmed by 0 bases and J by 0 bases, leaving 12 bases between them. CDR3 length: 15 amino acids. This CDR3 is CAWSVAGVPSYEQYF. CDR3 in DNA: TGTGCCTGGAGTGTAGCGGGCGTCCCCTCCTACGAGCAGTACTTC.

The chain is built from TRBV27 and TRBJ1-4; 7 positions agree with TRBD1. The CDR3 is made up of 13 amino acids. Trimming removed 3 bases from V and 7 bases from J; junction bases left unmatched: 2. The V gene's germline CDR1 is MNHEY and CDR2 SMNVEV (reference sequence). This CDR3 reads CASSFRGSEKLFF. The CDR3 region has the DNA TGTGCCAGCAGTTTCAGGGGGAGTGAAAAACTGTTTTTT.

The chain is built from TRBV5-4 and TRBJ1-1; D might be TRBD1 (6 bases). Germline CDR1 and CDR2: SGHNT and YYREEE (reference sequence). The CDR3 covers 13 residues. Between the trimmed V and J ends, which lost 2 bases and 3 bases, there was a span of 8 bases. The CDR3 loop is CASSFGQHTEAFF. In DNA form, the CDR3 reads TGTGCCAGCAGCTTCGGACAGCACACTGAAGCTTTCTTT.

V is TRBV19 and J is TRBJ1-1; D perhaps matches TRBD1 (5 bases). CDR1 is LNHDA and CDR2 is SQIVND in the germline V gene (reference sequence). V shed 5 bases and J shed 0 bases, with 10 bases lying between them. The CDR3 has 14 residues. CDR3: CASSVGHLNTEAFF. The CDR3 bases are TGTGCCAGTAGTGTAGGACACTTGAACACTGAAGCTTTCTTT.

CDR3 sequence (DNA): TGTGCCAGCAGCTTAGGGGCGGGGTGGGAGACCCAGTACTTC. It codes for CASSLGAGWETQYF. The chain links TRBV7-9 to TRBJ2-5; D is possibly TRBD2 (6 bases). The length of the CDR3 is 14 residues. V lost 1 base, J lost 5 bases, and 11 bases lay in between. The V gene's germline CDR1 is SEHNR and CDR2 FQNEAQ (reference sequence).

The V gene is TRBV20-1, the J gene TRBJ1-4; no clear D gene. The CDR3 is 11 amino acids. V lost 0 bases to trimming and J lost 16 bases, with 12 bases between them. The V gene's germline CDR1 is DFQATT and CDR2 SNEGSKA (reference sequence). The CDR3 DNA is TGCAGTGCTAGAGATGGCGACAATCGGTTTTTT. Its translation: CSARDGDNRFF.

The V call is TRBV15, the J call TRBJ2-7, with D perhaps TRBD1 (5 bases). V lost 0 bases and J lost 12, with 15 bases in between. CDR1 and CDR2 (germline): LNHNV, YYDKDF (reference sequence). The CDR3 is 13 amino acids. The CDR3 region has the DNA TGTGCCACCAGCAGAGAGTATAGGGGTCAGGCGTACTTC. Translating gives CATSREYRGQAYF.

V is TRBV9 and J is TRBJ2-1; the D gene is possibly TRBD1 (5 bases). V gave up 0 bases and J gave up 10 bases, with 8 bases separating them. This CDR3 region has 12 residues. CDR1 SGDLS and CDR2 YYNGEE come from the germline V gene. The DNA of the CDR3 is TGTGCCAGCAGCGTAGACAGGACAGAGCAGTTCTTC. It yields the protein CASSVDRTEQFF.

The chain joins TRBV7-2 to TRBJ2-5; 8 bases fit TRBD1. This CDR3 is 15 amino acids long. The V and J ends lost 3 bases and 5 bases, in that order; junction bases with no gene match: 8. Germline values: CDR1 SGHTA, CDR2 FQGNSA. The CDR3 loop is CASSFGQGDLETQYF. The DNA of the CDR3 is TGTGCCAGCAGCTTCGGACAGGGTGACTTGGAGACCCAGTACTTC.

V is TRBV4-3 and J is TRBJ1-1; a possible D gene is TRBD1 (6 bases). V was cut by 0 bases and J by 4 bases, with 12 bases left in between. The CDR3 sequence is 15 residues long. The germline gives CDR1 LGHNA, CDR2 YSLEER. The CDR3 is CASSQEWGHFTEAFF. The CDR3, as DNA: TGCGCCAGCAGCCAAGAGTGGGGACATTTCACTGAAGCTTTCTTT.

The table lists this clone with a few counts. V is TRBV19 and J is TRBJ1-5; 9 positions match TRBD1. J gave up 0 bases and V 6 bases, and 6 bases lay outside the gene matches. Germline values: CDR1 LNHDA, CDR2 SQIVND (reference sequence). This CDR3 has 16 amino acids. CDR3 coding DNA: TGTGCCAGTAGGAGCGGGACAGGGAATAGCAATCAGCCCCAGCATTTT. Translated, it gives CASRSGTGNSNQPQHF.

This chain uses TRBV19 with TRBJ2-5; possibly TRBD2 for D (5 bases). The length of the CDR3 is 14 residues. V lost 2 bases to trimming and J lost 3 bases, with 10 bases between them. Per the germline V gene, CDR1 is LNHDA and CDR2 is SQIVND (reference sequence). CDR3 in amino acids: CASSISGREETQYF. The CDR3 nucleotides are TGTGCCAGTAGTATAAGCGGCAGAGAAGAGACCCAGTACTTC.

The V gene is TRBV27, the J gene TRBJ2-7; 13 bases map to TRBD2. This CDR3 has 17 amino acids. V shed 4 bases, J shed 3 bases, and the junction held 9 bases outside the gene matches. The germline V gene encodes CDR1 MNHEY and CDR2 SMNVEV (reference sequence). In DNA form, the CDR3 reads TGTGCCAGCAGTTCGCCCCGGACTAGCGGGGGAAACTACGAGCAGTACTTC. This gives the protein CASSSPRTSGGNYEQYF.

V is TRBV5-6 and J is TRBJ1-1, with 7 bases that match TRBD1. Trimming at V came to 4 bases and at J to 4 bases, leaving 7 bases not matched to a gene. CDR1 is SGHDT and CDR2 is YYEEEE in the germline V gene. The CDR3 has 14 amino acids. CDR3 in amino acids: CASSDMRGPTEAFF. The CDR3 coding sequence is TGTGCCAGCAGCGATATGAGGGGGCCCACTGAAGCTTTCTTT.

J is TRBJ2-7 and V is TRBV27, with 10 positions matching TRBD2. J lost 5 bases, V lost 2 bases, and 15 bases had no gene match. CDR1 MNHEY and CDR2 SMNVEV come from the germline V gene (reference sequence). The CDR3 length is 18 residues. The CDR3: CASSLVAPGSGRANEQYF. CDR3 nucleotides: TGTGCCAGCAGTTTAGTCGCCCCTGGCAGCGGGAGGGCCAACGAGCAGTACTTC.

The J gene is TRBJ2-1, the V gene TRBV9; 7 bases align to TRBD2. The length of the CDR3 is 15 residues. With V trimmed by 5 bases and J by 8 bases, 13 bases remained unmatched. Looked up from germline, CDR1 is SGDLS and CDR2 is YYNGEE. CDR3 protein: CASREGGSPKDEQFF. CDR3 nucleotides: TGTGCCAGCAGGGAGGGAGGGTCCCCTAAAGATGAGCAGTTCTTC.

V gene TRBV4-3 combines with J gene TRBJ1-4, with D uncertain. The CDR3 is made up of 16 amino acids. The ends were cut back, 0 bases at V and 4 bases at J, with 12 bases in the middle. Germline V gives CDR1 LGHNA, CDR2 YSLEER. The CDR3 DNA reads TGCGCCAGCAGCCAAGATCGGGAGGGTAGTAATGAAAAACTGTTTTTT. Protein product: CASSQDREGSNEKLFF.

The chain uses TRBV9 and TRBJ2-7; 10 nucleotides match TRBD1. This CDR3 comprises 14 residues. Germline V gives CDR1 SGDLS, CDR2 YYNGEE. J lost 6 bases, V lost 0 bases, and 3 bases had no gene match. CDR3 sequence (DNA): TGTGCCAGCAGCGTAGAGACAGGGGGCCTCGAGCAGTACTTC. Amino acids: CASSVETGGLEQYF.

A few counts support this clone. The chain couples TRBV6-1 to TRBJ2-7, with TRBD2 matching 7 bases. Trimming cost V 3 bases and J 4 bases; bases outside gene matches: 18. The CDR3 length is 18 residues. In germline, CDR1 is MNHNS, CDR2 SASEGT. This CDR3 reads CASSDPLTIAGVRYEQYF. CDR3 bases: TGTGCCAGCAGTGACCCCCTCACTATCGCGGGAGTGCGGTACGAGCAGTACTTC.

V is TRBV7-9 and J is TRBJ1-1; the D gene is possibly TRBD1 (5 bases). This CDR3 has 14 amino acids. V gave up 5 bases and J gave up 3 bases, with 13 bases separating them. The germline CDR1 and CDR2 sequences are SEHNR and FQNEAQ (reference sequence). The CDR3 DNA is TGTGCCAGCAGCCGGGGGGGTCTGGACACTGAAGCTTTCTTT. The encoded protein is CASSRGGLDTEAFF.

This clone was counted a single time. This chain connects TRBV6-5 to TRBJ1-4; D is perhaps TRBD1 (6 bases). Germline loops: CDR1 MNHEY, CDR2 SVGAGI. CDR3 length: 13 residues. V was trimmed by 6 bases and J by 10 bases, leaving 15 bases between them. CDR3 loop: CASRTDRSGKLFF. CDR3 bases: TGTGCCAGCAGAACAGACAGGTCCGGAAAACTGTTTTTT.

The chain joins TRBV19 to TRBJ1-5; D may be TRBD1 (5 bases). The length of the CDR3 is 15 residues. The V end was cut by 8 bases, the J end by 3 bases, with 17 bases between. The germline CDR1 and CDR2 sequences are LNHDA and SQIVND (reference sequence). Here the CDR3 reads CASLEAGPANQPQHF. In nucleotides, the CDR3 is TGTGCCAGTCTCGAAGCGGGGCCGGCCAATCAGCCCCAGCATTTT.

The CDR3, as DNA: TGCGCCAGCAGCTCCCGGGACAGGGCCCCTGAAGCTTTCTTT. This gives the protein CASSSRDRAPEAFF. This chain connects TRBV5-1 to TRBJ1-1; 9 bases match TRBD1. The J segment lost 6 bases and the V segment lost 3 bases, leaving 6 bases of the junction unmatched. This CDR3 is built from 14 residues. Germline V gene lookup returns CDR1 SGHRS and CDR2 YFSETQ.

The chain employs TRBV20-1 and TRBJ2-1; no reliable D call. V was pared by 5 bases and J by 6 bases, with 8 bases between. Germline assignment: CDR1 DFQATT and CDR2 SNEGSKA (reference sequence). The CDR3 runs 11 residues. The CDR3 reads CSAGPRNEQFF. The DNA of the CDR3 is TGCAGTGCTGGCCCACGCAATGAGCAGTTCTTC.

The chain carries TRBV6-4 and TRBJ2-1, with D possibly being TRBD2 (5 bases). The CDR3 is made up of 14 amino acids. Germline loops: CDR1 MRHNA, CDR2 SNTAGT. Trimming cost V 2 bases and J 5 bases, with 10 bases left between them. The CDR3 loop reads CASSDVWRNNEQFF. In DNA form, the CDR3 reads TGTGCCAGCAGTGACGTTTGGAGGAACAATGAGCAGTTCTTC.

CDR3 nucleotide sequence: TGTGCCTGCCTACAGGGTACTTCTGGAAACACCATATATTTT. Residues: CACLQGTSGNTIYF. The chain combines TRBV30 with TRBJ1-3; D is possibly TRBD1 (6 bases). Germline V gene lookup returns CDR1 GTSNPN and CDR2 SVGIG (reference sequence). V was trimmed by 6 bases and J by 1 base, leaving 13 bases between them. The CDR3 spans 14 residues.

CDR3 sequence (DNA): TGTGCCAGCAACCCGGGACAGGCTAACACTGAAGCTTTCTTT. It codes for CASNPGQANTEAFF. The chain has TRBV6-5 and TRBJ1-1, with 8 bases that match TRBD1. CDR1 and CDR2 (germline): MNHEY, SVGAGI. The CDR3 is made up of 14 amino acids. V shed 7 bases and J 2 bases; nucleotides not matched to a gene: 6.